The next 14 T cell receptor beta chains were all read from a single sample in a study of early T cells in non-severe SARS-CoV-2 infection. TCRdb redid the calling of the 5' RACE reads with MiXCR, one entry per CDR3 protein. The table lists tens of thousands of distinct CDR3 sequences, about 6% of them singletons. Sequenced here: whole blood, sampled at baseline. Receptor source: an adult who was a healthcare worker with PCR-confirmed SARS-CoV-2 infection or an uninfected control (not recorded which).

This clonotype occurred many times. The chain couples TRBV18 to TRBJ2-3; D not resolved. V lost 2 bases, J lost 2 bases, and 11 bases lay in between. This CDR3 has 15 residues. Germline loops: CDR1 KGHSH, CDR2 LQKENI. The CDR3 nucleotides are TGTGCCAGCTCACCAGTTGGGCACACCACAGATACGCAGTATTTT. It codes for CASSPVGHTTDTQYF.

This clonotype was detected ten times or more. The chain has TRBV29-1 and TRBJ2-7; D tentatively reads TRBD1 or TRBD2 (5 bases each). The germline gives CDR1 SQVTM, CDR2 ANQGSEA. V was trimmed by 6 bases and J by 2 bases, leaving 14 bases between them. The CDR3 extends over 13 amino acids. This CDR3 is CSVGTGQTYEQYF. As DNA, the CDR3 is TGCAGCGTAGGGACGGGTCAGACCTACGAGCAGTACTTC.

This clonotype was counted many times. The rearrangement uses TRBV19 and TRBJ2-3; D uncertain. Germline V gene sequence: CDR1 LNHDA, CDR2 SQIVND (reference sequence). Trimming removed 6 bases from V and 5 bases from J, with 15 bases in between. The length of the CDR3 is 14 residues. CDR3 nucleotide sequence: TGTGCCAGTAGCCACCCCGTCCGAGGAGATACGCAGTATTTT. Its protein product is CASSHPVRGDTQYF.

This clonotype came up many times. The V gene is TRBV7-8, the J gene TRBJ1-2; tentatively, D is TRBD1 (5 bases). The CDR3 runs to 14 residues. Per the germline V gene, CDR1 is SGHVS and CDR2 is FQNEAQ. The V and J ends lost 6 bases and 4 bases respectively, with 15 bases between them. This CDR3 is CASSEGDSFYGYTF. CDR3 sequence (DNA): TGTGCCAGCAGTGAGGGCGACAGCTTCTATGGCTACACCTTC.

In its sample, this clonotype was seen many times. The J gene is TRBJ2-6, the V gene TRBV9, with 7 nucleotides matching TRBD1. CDR1 and CDR2 from the germline V gene are SGDLS and YYNGEE. The V segment lost 4 bases and the J segment 0 bases; nucleotides outside the gene matches: 4. The CDR3 sequence is 16 residues long. The CDR3 reads CASSPGQTSGANVLTF. CDR3 nucleotides: TGTGCCAGCAGCCCGGGACAGACCTCTGGGGCCAACGTCCTGACTTTC.

As to this clonotype: Since a much larger clone is just one base distant, this may be a read error. The chain has TRBV11-2 and TRBJ2-7, with D unresolved. The CDR3 extends over 14 amino acids. Germline V lookup: CDR1 SGHAT, CDR2 FQNNGV. CDR3 nucleotide sequence: TGTGTCAGCAGCTTAGGGCACAGCTCCTACGAGCAGTACTTC. It yields the protein CVSSLGHSSYEQYF. The full variable domain, with the rest looked up from reference TRBV11-2 and TRBJ2-7, is EAGVAQSPRYKIIEKRQSVAFWCNPISGHATLYWYQQILGQGPKLLIQFQNNGVVDDSQLPKDRFSAERLKGVDSTLKIQPAKLEDSAVYLCVSSLGHSSYEQYFGPGTRLTVT.

The sample holds a few counts of this clonotype. The CDR3 nucleotides are TGTGCCAGCACTCGGGACAGGGGGGCGCCCCAGCATTTT. It specifies CASTRDRGAPQHF. The chain has TRBV28 and TRBJ1-5; TRBD1 matches at 11 bases. The V segment lost 7 bases and the J segment 9 bases; nucleotides outside the gene matches: 5. Germline loops: CDR1 MDHEN, CDR2 SYDVKM. CDR3 length: 13 amino acids.

Written as DNA, the CDR3 is TGTGCCAGCAGCCTTGCGGGACAGGGGAGGTCTGGGGCCAACGTCCTGACTTTC. This sequence encodes CASSLAGQGRSGANVLTF. The chain recombines TRBV7-9 with TRBJ2-6; 10 nucleotides align to TRBD1. The V and J ends lost 5 bases and 1 base, in that order; junction bases with no gene match: 8. Germline-derived CDR1 and CDR2 are SEHNR and FQNEAQ (reference sequence). This CDR3 is built from 18 residues.

In its sample, this clonotype was seen many times. The gene calls are TRBV6-6 and TRBJ2-3; no clear D. Per germline, CDR1 MNHNY and CDR2 SVGAGI (reference sequence). V lost 6 bases and J 3 bases, leaving 13 bases between the germline ends. The CDR3 sequence is 14 residues long. As DNA, the CDR3 is TGTGCCAGCAGACAAGAGGCGGTAACAGATACGCAGTATTTT. Protein: CASRQEAVTDTQYF.

In this sample, this clonotype turned up many times. The chain is built from TRBV7-3 and TRBJ1-1; a weak D match, TRBD1 (5 bases). Per the germline V gene, CDR1 is SGHTA and CDR2 is FQGTGA. The CDR3 is 15 amino acids. Between the trimmed V and J ends, which lost 2 bases and 0 bases, there was a span of 10 bases. This CDR3 is CASSLGGPLNTEAFF. For the CDR3, the DNA is TGTGCCAGCAGCTTAGGGGGACCGTTGAACACTGAAGCTTTCTTT.

This clonotype is deemed medium-sized. This sequence joins TRBV23-1 and TRBJ1-5; possibly TRBD1 for D (5 bases). TRBV23-1 counts as an open reading frame of uncertain function. CDR3 length: 16 residues. V shed 2 bases and J shed 6 bases, with 17 bases lying between them. CDR3 residues: CASSQGDVGTPQPQHF. The CDR3 nucleotides read TGCGCCAGCAGTCAAGGGGATGTAGGGACTCCTCAGCCCCAGCATTTT.

This clonotype was seen at least ten times. This rearrangement joins TRBV24-1 to TRBJ1-2, with 8 positions matching TRBD1. Per the germline V gene, CDR1 is KGHDR and CDR2 is SFDVKD. CDR3 size: 13 residues. With V trimmed by 3 bases and J by 7 bases, 3 bases remained unmatched. The CDR3 DNA reads as TGTGCCACCAGTGATATGACAGGGGCTGGCTACACCTTC. Amino acid sequence: CATSDMTGAGYTF.

This clonotype has only a few counts. J is TRBJ2-3 and V is TRBV12-5, with D unresolved. Germline assignment: CDR1 LGHNT and CDR2 FRNRAP. This CDR3 has 14 amino acids. V lost 1 base and J lost 8, with 13 bases in between. CDR3 amino acids: CASGLEATEITQYF. Written as DNA, the CDR3 is TGTGCTAGTGGTTTGGAGGCGACCGAGATTACGCAGTATTTT.

This clonotype was seen ten or more times. This chain joins TRBV19 and TRBJ2-3; 11 bases align to TRBD2. The junction had 1 base not matched to a gene; V was cut back by 4 bases and J by 1 base. This CDR3 region has 15 residues. Germline CDR1 LNHDA, CDR2 SQIVND (reference sequence). CDR3 loop: CASSRGLAGTDTQYF. CDR3 nucleotides: TGTGCCAGTAGTAGGGGACTAGCGGGCACAGATACGCAGTATTTT.